This T cell receptor (beta chain) comes out of a study of cytomegalovirus exposure and HLA in healthy donors. Study outcomes and limitations: An analysis that came later showed most CMV-associated TCR beta chains appearing HLA-restricted. A later analysis linked a missense variant in DCLRE1C to the trimming of TCR beta V and J genes. Across donors, sequencing depth was assumed by presence/absence analyses to be roughly uniform.

The trim removed 10 bases at V and 3 bases at J, leaving 9 bases unmatched. The germline CDR1 and CDR2 sequences are MNHNS and SASEGT. This CDR3 contains 13 residues. PCR involved 60 Vbeta and 13 Jbeta primers. Generated by immunoSEQ multiplex PCR, the TCRdb table keeps only in-frame clones and is missing some. The top ten hold less than 3% of the sample, which has about 140,000 clones, over 75% seen once. Healthy bone marrow donors made up the donor group. This clone was recorded once. Its antigen remains unidentified. This chain joins TRBV6-1 and TRBJ2-7, with 7 nucleotides matching TRBD2. This clonotype was sampled from a man aged 45-60 years in good health and CMV-seronegative. Sample: PBMCs. In DNA, the CDR3 is TGTGCCATAACCACCGGGAGGATCTACGAGCAGTACTTC. The encoded protein is CAITTGRIYEQYF.